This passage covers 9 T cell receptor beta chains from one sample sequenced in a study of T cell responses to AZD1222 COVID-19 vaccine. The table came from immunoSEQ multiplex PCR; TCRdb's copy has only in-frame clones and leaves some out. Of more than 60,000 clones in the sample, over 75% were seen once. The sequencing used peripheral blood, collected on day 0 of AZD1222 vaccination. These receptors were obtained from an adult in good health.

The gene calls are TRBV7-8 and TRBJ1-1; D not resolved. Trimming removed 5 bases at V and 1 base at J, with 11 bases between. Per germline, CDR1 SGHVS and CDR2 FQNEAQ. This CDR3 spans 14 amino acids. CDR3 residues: CASSPFRGNTEAFF. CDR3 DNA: TGTGCCAGCAGCCCATTTCGGGGGAACACTGAAGCTTTCTTT.

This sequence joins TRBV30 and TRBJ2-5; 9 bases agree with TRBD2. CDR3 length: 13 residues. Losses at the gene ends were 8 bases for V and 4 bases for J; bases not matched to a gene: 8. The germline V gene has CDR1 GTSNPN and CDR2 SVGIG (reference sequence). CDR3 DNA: TGTGCCCACCAAGCGGGGGGAGGAGAGACCCAGTACTTC. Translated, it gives CAHQAGGGETQYF.

CDR3 in DNA: TGTGCCAGCATGGTTGGGACAGCTGCAGATACGCAGTATTTT. Amino acids: CASMVGTAADTQYF. The rearrangement uses TRBV6-5 and TRBJ2-3, with 7 bases aligning to TRBD1. The J segment lost 4 bases and the V segment lost 7 bases, leaving 8 bases of the junction unmatched. In germline, CDR1 is MNHEY, CDR2 SVGAGI. The length of the CDR3 is 14 residues.

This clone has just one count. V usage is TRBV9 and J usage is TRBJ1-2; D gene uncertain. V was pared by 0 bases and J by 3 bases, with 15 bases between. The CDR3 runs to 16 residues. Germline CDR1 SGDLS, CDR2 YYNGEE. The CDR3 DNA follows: TGTGCCAGCAGCGTAGGGGTAGTCCCCTCAGACTATGGCTACACCTTC. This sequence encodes CASSVGVVPSDYGYTF.

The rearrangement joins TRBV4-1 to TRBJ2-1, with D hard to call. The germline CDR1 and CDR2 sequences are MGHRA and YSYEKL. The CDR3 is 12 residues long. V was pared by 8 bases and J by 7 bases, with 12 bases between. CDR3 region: CASLTPGNEQFF. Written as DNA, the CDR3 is TGCGCCAGCCTAACTCCCGGGAATGAGCAGTTCTTC.

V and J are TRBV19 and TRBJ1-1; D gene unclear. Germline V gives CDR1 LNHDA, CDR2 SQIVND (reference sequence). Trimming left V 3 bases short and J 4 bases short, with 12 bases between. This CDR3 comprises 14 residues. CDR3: CASSMNGGSTEAFF. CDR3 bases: TGTGCCAGTAGTATGAATGGAGGCAGCACTGAAGCTTTCTTT.

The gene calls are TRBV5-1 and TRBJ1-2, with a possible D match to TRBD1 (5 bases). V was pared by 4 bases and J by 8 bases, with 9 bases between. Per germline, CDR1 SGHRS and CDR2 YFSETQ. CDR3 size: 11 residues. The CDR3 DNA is TGCGCCAGCAGCGGGACGGAAGGCTACACCTTC. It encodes CASSGTEGYTF.

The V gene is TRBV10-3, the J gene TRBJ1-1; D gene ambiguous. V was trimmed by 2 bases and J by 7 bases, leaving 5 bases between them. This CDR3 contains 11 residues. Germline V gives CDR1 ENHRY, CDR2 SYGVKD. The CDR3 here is CAISERYEAFF. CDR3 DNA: TGTGCCATCAGTGAGCGATATGAAGCTTTCTTT.

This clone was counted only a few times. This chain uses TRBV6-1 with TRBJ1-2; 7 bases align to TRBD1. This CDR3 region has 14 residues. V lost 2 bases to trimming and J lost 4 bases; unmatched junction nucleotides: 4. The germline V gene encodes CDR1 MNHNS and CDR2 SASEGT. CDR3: CASSEMRDSYGYTF. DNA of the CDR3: TGTGCCAGCAGTGAAATGAGGGACAGCTATGGCTACACCTTC.